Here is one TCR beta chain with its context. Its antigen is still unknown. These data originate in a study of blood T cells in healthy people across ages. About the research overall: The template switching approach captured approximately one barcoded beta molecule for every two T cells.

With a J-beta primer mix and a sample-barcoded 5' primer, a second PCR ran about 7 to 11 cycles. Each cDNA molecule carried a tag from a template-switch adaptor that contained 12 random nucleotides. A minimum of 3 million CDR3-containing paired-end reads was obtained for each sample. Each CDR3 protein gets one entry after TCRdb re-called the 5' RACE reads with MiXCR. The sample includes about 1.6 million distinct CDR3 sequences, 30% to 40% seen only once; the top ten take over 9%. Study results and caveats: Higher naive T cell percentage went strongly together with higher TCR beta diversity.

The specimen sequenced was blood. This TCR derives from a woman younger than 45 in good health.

Written as DNA, the CDR3 is TGTGCCAGCAGCGAGCGGAGGGATGAGCAGTTCTTC. It yields the protein CASSERRDEQFF. The chain couples TRBV9 to TRBJ2-1; D may be TRBD2 (6 bases). V dropped 3 bases and J dropped 8 bases, with 9 bases sitting between them. The CDR3 loop spans 12 amino acids. From germline, CDR1 is SGDLS and CDR2 YYNGEE.